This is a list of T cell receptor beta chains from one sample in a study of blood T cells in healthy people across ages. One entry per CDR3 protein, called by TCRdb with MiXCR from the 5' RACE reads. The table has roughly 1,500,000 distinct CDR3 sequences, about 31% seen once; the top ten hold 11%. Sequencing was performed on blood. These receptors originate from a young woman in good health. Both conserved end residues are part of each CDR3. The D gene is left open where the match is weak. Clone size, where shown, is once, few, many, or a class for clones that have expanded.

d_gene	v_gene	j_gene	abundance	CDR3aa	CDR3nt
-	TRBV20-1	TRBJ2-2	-	CSARDYASLANTGELFF	TGCAGTGCTAGAGATTACGCCTCATTGGCGAACACCGGGGAGCTGTTTTTT
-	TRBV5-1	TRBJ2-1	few	CASSPGGIQYNEQFF	TGCGCCAGCAGCCCCGGAGGGATTCAATACAATGAGCAGTTCTTC
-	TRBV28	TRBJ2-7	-	CASSPLGLGADEQYF	TGTGCCAGCAGTCCCCTTGGATTGGGCGCAGATGAGCAGTACTTC
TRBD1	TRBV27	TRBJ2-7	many	CASGNRGRYEQYF	TGTGCCAGCGGGAACAGGGGCAGATACGAGCAGTACTTC
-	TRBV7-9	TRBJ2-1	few	CASSLERSPYNEQFF	TGTGCCAGCAGCTTAGAGCGGTCTCCCTACAATGAGCAGTTCTTC
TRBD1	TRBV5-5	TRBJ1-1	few	CASSLEWTGSEAFF	TGTGCCAGCAGCTTGGAGTGGACAGGGTCTGAAGCTTTCTTT
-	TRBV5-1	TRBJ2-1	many	CASSLENEQFF	TGCGCCAGCAGCTTGGAAAATGAGCAGTTCTTC
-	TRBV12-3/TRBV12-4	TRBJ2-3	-	CASSLVGSSTDTEYF	TGTGCCAGCAGTTTGGTGGGCTCCAGCACAGATACGGAGTATTTT
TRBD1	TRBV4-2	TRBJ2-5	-	CASSQQGQGTETQYF	TGTGCCAGCAGCCAACAGGGACAGGGCACAGAGACCCAGTACTTC
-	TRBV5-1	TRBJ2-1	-	CAGSLGGTANNEQFF	TGCGCCGGCAGCTTAGGCGGGACCGCTAACAATGAGCAGTTCTTC
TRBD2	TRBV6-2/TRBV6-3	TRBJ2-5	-	CASRRDYNLAGVPNMEETQYF	TGTGCCAGCAGAAGAGACTACAATCTAGCGGGGGTCCCCAACATGGAAGAGACCCAGTACTTC
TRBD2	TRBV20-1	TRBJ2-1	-	CSARDLLRGGHYEQFF	TGCAGTGCTAGAGATCTGTTGCGGGGGGGTCACTACGAGCAGTTCTTC
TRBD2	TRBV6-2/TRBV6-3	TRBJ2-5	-	CASISQGLEPETQYF	TGTGCCAGCATCTCGCAGGGACTAGAGCCAGAGACCCAGTACTTC
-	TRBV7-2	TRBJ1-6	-	CASNLSRAGISPLHF	TGTGCCAGCAATCTGTCGAGGGCGGGAATTTCACCCCTCCACTTT
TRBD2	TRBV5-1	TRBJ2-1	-	CASSFLAGNNEQFF	TGCGCCAGCAGCTTCCTAGCGGGAAACAATGAGCAGTTCTTC
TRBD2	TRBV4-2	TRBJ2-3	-	CTSSPYSGGRGTDTQYF	TGTACCAGCAGCCCCTATTCTGGAGGGAGGGGCACAGATACGCAGTATTTT
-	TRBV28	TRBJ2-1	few	CASSLVRVHEQFF	TGTGCCAGCAGTTTGGTAAGGGTCCATGAGCAGTTCTTC
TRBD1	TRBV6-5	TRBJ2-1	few	CATNRGQANEQFF	TGTGCCACCAACAGAGGACAGGCCAATGAGCAGTTCTTC
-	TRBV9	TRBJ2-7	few	CASSVGPPGNEQYF	TGTGCCAGCAGCGTAGGCCCCCCGGGGAACGAGCAGTACTTC
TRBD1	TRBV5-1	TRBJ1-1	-	CASSADRKAFF	TGCGCCAGCAGCGCGGACAGGAAAGCTTTCTTT
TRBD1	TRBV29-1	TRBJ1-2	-	CSVGTGNGYTF	TGCAGCGTGGGGACAGGGAATGGCTACACCTTC
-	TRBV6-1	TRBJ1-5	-	CASRIDGEQPQHF	TGTGCCAGCAGAATTGACGGGGAACAGCCCCAGCATTTT
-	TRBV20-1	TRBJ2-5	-	CSARSMGRQKETQYF	TGCAGTGCTAGATCCATGGGGCGGCAAAAAGAGACCCAGTACTTC
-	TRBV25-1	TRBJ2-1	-	CASSVRELSGEQFF	TGTGCCAGCAGTGTGAGAGAACTAAGTGGTGAGCAGTTCTTC
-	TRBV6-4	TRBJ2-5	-	CASKLPSSMETQYF	TGTGCCAGCAAACTACCATCAAGCATGGAGACCCAGTACTTC
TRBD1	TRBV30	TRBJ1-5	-	CAWSGGTGDQPQHF	TGTGCCTGGAGTGGTGGGACAGGGGATCAGCCCCAGCATTTT
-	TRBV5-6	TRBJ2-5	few	CASSWGKRQETQYF	TGTGCCAGCAGCTGGGGGAAGCGCCAAGAGACCCAGTACTTC
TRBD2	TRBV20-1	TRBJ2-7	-	CSALGLAGIYGQYF	TGCAGTGCCCTGGGACTAGCGGGGATCTACGGGCAGTACTTC
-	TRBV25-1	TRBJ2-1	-	CASRGLSSYNEQFF	TGTGCCAGTCGGGGGTTGAGCTCCTACAATGAGCAGTTCTTC
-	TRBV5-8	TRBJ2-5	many	CASREGAREFVETQYF	TGTGCCAGCAGAGAGGGGGCTCGGGAGTTCGTGGAGACCCAGTACTTC
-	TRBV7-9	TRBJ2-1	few	CASSRTAYNEQFF	TGTGCCAGCAGCCGGACAGCTTACAATGAGCAGTTCTTC
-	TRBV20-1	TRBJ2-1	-	CSARERGGQFF	TGCAGTGCTAGAGAGCGGGGTGGGCAGTTCTTC
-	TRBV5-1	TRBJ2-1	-	CASSSYMGLSYNEQFF	TGCGCCAGCAGCTCATATATGGGCCTAAGCTACAATGAGCAGTTCTTC